These 25 T cell receptor beta chains share one sample of origin, sequenced in a study of blood T cell repertoires in COVID-19. Repertoires were generated with immunoSEQ multiplex PCR, while TCRdb's copy carries only in-frame clones and drops some. The repertoire has some 120,000 clones, about 86% of them found once; the top ten carry approximately 5.8%. Input material: peripheral blood. The receptors here all came from an older man with active or convalescent COVID-19.

This chain's CDR3 is CASSRQTGGAYEQYF. DNA for the CDR3: TGTGCCAGCAGCCGCCAGACAGGGGGGGCCTACGAGCAGTACTTC. The chain couples TRBV5-4 to TRBJ2-7; 9 bases are shared with TRBD1. This CDR3 is 15 amino acids long. The germline V gene encodes CDR1 SGHNT and CDR2 YYREEE (reference sequence). V dropped 4 bases and J dropped 2; count of bases not matched to a gene: 7.

V usage is TRBV30 and J usage is TRBJ1-5; 7 nucleotides align to TRBD1. Germline V gene lookup returns CDR1 GTSNPN and CDR2 SVGIG (reference sequence). The CDR3 has 13 amino acids. V lost 4 bases and J lost 7; bases outside the gene matches: 7. The CDR3 DNA reads as TGTGCCTGGACCCGGGACAGCAGGCAGCCCCAGCATTTT. This encodes CAWTRDSRQPQHF.

The J gene is TRBJ2-3, the V gene TRBV9; no definite D call. Germline V lookup: CDR1 SGDLS, CDR2 YYNGEE. Trimming cost V 0 bases and J 3 bases, with 5 bases left between them. The CDR3 covers 13 residues. The CDR3 DNA follows: TGTGCCAGCAGCGTAGGGGCAACAGATACGCAGTATTTT. It yields the protein CASSVGATDTQYF. Looking up the rest from reference TRBV9 and TRBJ2-3 gives the full variable domain: DSGVTQTPKHLITATGQRVTLRCSPRSGDLSVYWYQQSLDQGLQFLIQYYNGEERAKGNILERFSAQQFPDLHSELNLSSLELGDSALYFCASSVGATDTQYFGPGTRLTVL.

The genes are TRBV7-8 and TRBJ2-7, with TRBD2 matching over 9 bases. After removal of 6 bases from V and 5 bases from J, the junction contained 11 bases not matched to a gene. The CDR3 is made up of 15 amino acids. Germline CDR1 SGHVS, CDR2 FQNEAQ. CDR3 nucleotide sequence: TGTGCCAGCAGTCTTGAGGGCGGGGGGGCCGACGAGCAGTACTTC. Translation: CASSLEGGGADEQYF.

CDR3 coding DNA: TGCGCCAGCAGCCAAGCCGGGGAACGGTCTGGCTACACCTTC. Translated: CASSQAGERSGYTF. The chain combines TRBV4-3 with TRBJ1-2; no definite D call. CDR3 length: 14 amino acids. Trimming removed 1 base at V and 7 bases at J, with 13 bases between. Germline V gives CDR1 LGHNA, CDR2 YSLEER.

This clone was counted a few times. The same CDR3 is also encoded by other DNA sequences in this sample. The V call is TRBV7-9, the J call TRBJ2-5, with 10 positions matching TRBD2. The CDR3 extends over 15 amino acids. With V trimmed by 1 base and J by 1 base, 0 bases remained unmatched. Germline V gene sequence: CDR1 SEHNR, CDR2 FQNEAQ (reference sequence). CDR3 loop: CASSLVAGGQETQYF. The CDR3 bases are TGTGCCAGCAGCTTAGTAGCGGGGGGCCAAGAGACCCAGTACTTC. The full variable domain, rest sourced from reference TRBV7-9 and TRBJ2-5, is DTGVSQNPRHKITKRGQNVTFRCDPISEHNRLYWYRQTLGQGPEFLTYFQNEAQLEKSRLLSDRFSAERPKGSFSTLEIQRTEQGDSAMYLCASSLVAGGQETQYFGPGTRLLVL.

The chain carries TRBV12-5 and TRBJ1-1; D remains unclear. CDR1 is LGHNT, CDR2 FRNRAP, per germline. The CDR3 covers 12 residues. Trimming pared 6 bases from V and 5 bases from J, leaving 10 bases between. The CDR3 nucleotides are TGTGCTAGTGGGGAGGGCGGTACTGAAGCTTTCTTT. As protein: CASGEGGTEAFF.

The DNA of the CDR3 is TGTGCCAGCAGCTCTGGGGGAGGGGGATTGAGCACTGAAGCTTTCTTT. This encodes CASSSGGGGLSTEAFF. The chain joins TRBV7-2 to TRBJ1-1, with D possibly TRBD1 on 6 matching bases. Trimming left V 4 bases short and J 4 bases short, with 19 bases between. The germline V gene has CDR1 SGHTA and CDR2 FQGNSA. The CDR3 has 16 residues.

This chain links TRBV6-2 or TRBV6-3 with TRBJ1-5; 8 bases agree with TRBD1. V lost 5 bases, J lost 4 bases, and 4 bases stayed unmatched. From germline, CDR1 is MNHEY and CDR2 SVGEGT. This CDR3 spans 14 amino acids. Here the CDR3 DNA reads TGTGCCAGCAGTAACACAGGGGGTAATCAGCCCCAGCATTTT. It translates to CASSNTGGNQPQHF.

The chain links TRBV10-3 to TRBJ2-7, with TRBD1 matching over 9 bases. The length of the CDR3 is 13 residues. The germline V gene encodes CDR1 ENHRY and CDR2 SYGVKD. Unmatched junction bases numbered 4, after V lost 9 bases and J lost 1 base. The CDR3 is CAIWDRVSYEQYF. DNA of the CDR3: TGTGCCATATGGGACAGGGTTTCCTACGAGCAGTACTTC.

The gene calls are TRBV6-5 and TRBJ1-1, with a weak D call TRBD1 (6 bases). The CDR3 totals 15 residues. The germline V gene has CDR1 MNHEY and CDR2 SVGAGI. V was pared by 0 bases and J by 5 bases, with 13 bases between. CDR3 region: CASSYSGRGETEAFF. The DNA of the CDR3 is TGTGCCAGCAGTTACTCGGGCAGGGGTGAAACTGAAGCTTTCTTT.

The rearrangement uses TRBV7-3 and TRBJ2-3, with D hard to call. The germline V gene encodes CDR1 SGHTA and CDR2 FQGTGA. Between the trimmed V and J ends, which lost 5 bases and 2 bases, there was a span of 11 bases. This CDR3 has 14 residues. This chain's CDR3 is CASSALSNTDTQYF. The CDR3, as DNA: TGTGCCAGCAGCGCGCTCTCTAACACAGATACGCAGTATTTT.

This chain joins TRBV30 and TRBJ2-3; D remains unclear. V was trimmed by 4 bases and J by 2 bases, leaving 10 bases between them. There are 13 residues in the CDR3. CDR1 and CDR2 from the germline V gene are GTSNPN and SVGIG (reference sequence). The CDR3 DNA reads as TGTGCCTGGACCCGGGTCCTCACAGATACGCAGTATTTT. Translating it yields CAWTRVLTDTQYF.

The chain joins TRBV4-3 to TRBJ1-1; 8 bases are shared with TRBD1. The germline V gene has CDR1 LGHNA and CDR2 YSLEER. The CDR3 length is 16 residues. V lost 1 base and J lost 1; bases outside the gene matches: 5. In DNA, the CDR3 is TGCGCCAGCAGCCAAGGGACAGGGTATGCGAACACTGAAGCTTTCTTT. Translated, it gives CASSQGTGYANTEAFF.

The rearrangement uses TRBV4-3 and TRBJ2-7, with TRBD1 as a possible D gene (7 bases). This CDR3 region has 16 residues. CDR1 is LGHNA and CDR2 is YSLEER in the germline V gene. V dropped 0 bases and J dropped 3 bases, with 15 bases sitting between them. The chain's CDR3 is CASSQEAGGGGYEQYF. CDR3 DNA sequence: TGCGCCAGCAGCCAAGAAGCTGGAGGGGGCGGCTACGAGCAGTACTTC.

V gene TRBV28 combines with J gene TRBJ2-7, with 9 nucleotides matching TRBD1. The V and J ends lost 2 bases and 5 bases, in that order; junction bases with no gene match: 4. Germline V lookup: CDR1 MDHEN, CDR2 SYDVKM. CDR3 length: 14 residues. The CDR3 DNA follows: TGTGCCAGCAGTTTAGGGGACAGGGCCCACGAGCAGTACTTC. Its protein product is CASSLGDRAHEQYF.

Only one count was recorded for this clone. The rearrangement joins TRBV5-4 to TRBJ2-1, with 9 bases lining up with TRBD1. There are 16 residues in the CDR3. Trimming at V came to 0 bases and at J to 2 bases, leaving 3 bases not matched to a gene. Germline CDR1 is SGHNT and CDR2 is YYREEE (reference sequence). This CDR3 is CASSLGGTGPYNEQFF. The CDR3 region has the DNA TGTGCCAGCAGCTTGGGTGGGACAGGGCCCTACAATGAGCAGTTCTTC.

The chain joins TRBV4-2 to TRBJ1-3; D is uncertain. This CDR3 spans 15 amino acids. Germline V CDR1 and CDR2: LGHNA, YNFKEQ. Deletions cut 4 bases from V and 0 bases from J, with 10 bases between. Here the CDR3 reads CASSLSGSSGNTIYF. As DNA, the CDR3 is TGTGCCAGCAGCCTCTCGGGATCCTCTGGAAACACCATATATTTT.

V is TRBV7-9 and J is TRBJ2-3, with 7 nucleotides matching TRBD2. Germline V gene data show CDR1 as SEHNR and CDR2 as FQNEAQ (reference sequence). The junction had 8 bases not matched to a gene; V was cut back by 3 bases and J by 5 bases. The CDR3 covers 15 residues. Here the CDR3 reads CASSFLAGVGDTQYF. CDR3 nucleotides: TGTGCCAGCAGCTTTCTGGCGGGGGTAGGAGATACGCAGTATTTT.

The CDR3 nucleotides are TGTGCCAGCAGCCCCTGGACAGGGTTCGATGAGCAGTTCTTC. Translated: CASSPWTGFDEQFF. This rearrangement joins TRBV7-9 to TRBJ2-1; 8 bases fit TRBD1. J lost 8 bases, V lost 5 bases, and 8 bases had no gene match. Germline lookup yields CDR1 SEHNR and CDR2 FQNEAQ (reference sequence). The CDR3 runs 14 residues.

This chain uses TRBV29-1 with TRBJ1-1; no reliable D call. CDR1 and CDR2 from the germline V gene are SQVTM and ANQGSEA. This CDR3 has 14 residues. V was cut by 4 bases and J by 0 bases, with 12 bases left in between. CDR3 nucleotides: TGCAGCGTTGTCACTCCAGGCATGAACACTGAAGCTTTCTTT. Translating gives CSVVTPGMNTEAFF.

The chain uses TRBV4-3 and TRBJ2-2, with 8 bases matching TRBD2. Trimming at V came to 0 bases and at J to 4 bases, leaving 7 bases not matched to a gene. The CDR3 length is 17 residues. Germline V gene sequence: CDR1 LGHNA, CDR2 YSLEER. CDR3 nucleotide sequence: TGCGCCAGCAGCCAAGAGTGGCGGGGGGCTTCCACCGGGGAGCTGTTTTTT. Residues: CASSQEWRGASTGELFF.

The J gene is TRBJ2-3, the V gene TRBV19; possible D gene TRBD2, 6 bases. V was trimmed by 9 bases and J by 3 bases, leaving 13 bases between them. Germline V gene sequence: CDR1 LNHDA, CDR2 SQIVND (reference sequence). The CDR3 runs 13 residues. CDR3 loop: CASRGSLTDTQYF. The CDR3 nucleotides read TGTGCCAGCCGGGGGTCATTAACAGATACGCAGTATTTT.

This clone was counted only a few times. The V gene is TRBV7-2, the J gene TRBJ2-1; tentatively, D is TRBD2 (6 bases). This CDR3 contains 16 residues. The V end was cut by 2 bases, the J end by 1 base, with 12 bases between. Germline V gene lookup returns CDR1 SGHTA and CDR2 FQGNSA. The CDR3 sequence: CASSLSAGPSYNEQFF. The DNA of the CDR3 is TGTGCCAGCAGCTTATCAGCGGGTCCGTCCTACAATGAGCAGTTCTTC.

The chain is built from TRBV19 and TRBJ1-3; D ambiguous. The CDR3 totals 14 residues. Looked up from germline, CDR1 is LNHDA and CDR2 is SQIVND (reference sequence). V was pared by 5 bases and J by 4 bases, with 12 bases between. For the CDR3, the DNA is TGTGCCAGTAGTCTTCAGGCCCTGGGAAACACCATATATTTT. It codes for CASSLQALGNTIYF.